Here is one T cell receptor (beta chain) with its context. Its antigen is unknown. No quality values exist for individual bases; no much larger clone is one base distant. This specimen comes from a study of cytomegalovirus exposure and HLA in healthy donors (dated 2017 in TCRdb). For context, the study as a whole: An earlier analysis of some 600 of the donors reported about 260 Gb of sequence data and 100 million to 120 million unique TCR beta sequences obtained from about 179 million T cells. An early release that covered about 600 HLA-typed donors contained about 300 gigabases of sequencing data and around 80 million unique TCR sequences. The genetic ancestry cluster associated with self-reported Caucasian donors included about 84% of the roughly 410 genotyped donors. The aim of the study was to test whether cataloging public T cell receptors could identify signatures of past pathogen exposure. The T cell repertoires of 666 subjects were profiled by immunosequencing and related to cytomegalovirus serostatus. A separate validation cohort of roughly 110 different subjects was used in addition to the roughly 670-subject first cohort. The study combined high-throughput TCR immunosequencing, statistical association of individual TCRs with disease status, and machine learning to predict cytomegalovirus infection status. To study patterns of TCR occurrence, a later analysis re-analyzed previously published TCR beta repertoires from around 670 donors and added high-resolution HLA genotyping. The later analysis used no new phenotypic data to find candidate immune exposures, relying instead on TCR beta sequences and their occurrence across donors. To decide whether each TCR beta V gene segment behaved as functional or pseudogenic, an earlier analysis of approximately 590 of the donors relied on high-throughput TCR beta sequencing. Donor age, sex, ethnicity and CMV serostatus were compiled alongside the repertoire data. Genome-wide SNP genotypes for about 65% of the roughly 670 donors were used in a later genetic analysis, which treated that subset as a discovery cohort. Every repertoire in the discovery cohort had been generated on one and the same sequencing platform. Both class I and class II loci were covered by HLA typing, at four-digit resolution. Typing coverage varied by locus: about 620-630 donors for A, B, C, DRB1 and DQB1; about 520 for DQA1; over 600 for DPA1; around 490 for DPB1. Four or five DR-DQ haplotypes were treated as single units for association and clustering because of strong linkage in the cohort. Across about 380 genotyped donors of the cohort, an average of approximately 200,000 unique TCR beta nucleotide sequences per donor were sequenced, and around 19% of those sequences were non-productive. Results and caveats for the whole study, not just this receptor: According to a later analysis, most CMV-associated TCR beta chains appeared to be HLA-restricted, and the HLA associations seemed to be driven largely by CMV exposure. A cluster of highly shared sequence variants was judged likely to be a technical artifact of the sequencing pipeline. Compared with the approximately 710-donor mean, donors in an Asian-associated ancestry cluster had fewer N-insertions in productive TCRs, according to a later genetic analysis. In an earlier analysis of several hundred of the donors, most TCR beta V segments were observed in productive rearrangements about 87% or about 30% of the time, broadly matching IMGT annotations. The authors suggested that the approach could potentially be extended to other disease states and immunological phenotypes. Sequencing depth was assumed to be roughly uniform across donors in the presence/absence analyses, though that assumption may not hold. A further reported finding was that TCR beta sequences accurately predicted the HLA-A and HLA-B alleles for most subjects in the first cohort. Cytomegalovirus status was reported to be diagnosed by the classifier with high specificity and sensitivity in both the original and validation cohorts. According to a later analysis, parvovirus B19, influenza, CMV and Epstein-Barr virus appeared linked to several top co-occurrence clusters. The study listed 150 to 200 TCR beta chains as associated with cytomegalovirus. Because some donors lacked HLA typing at each locus, the association tests relied only on the typed subset. Linkage disequilibrium might explain the correlated functional status among segregating V segments, but an unknown experimental factor could not be ruled out. An association between a missense DCLRE1C variant and V-gene and J-gene trimming of TCR beta chains was found in a later genetic analysis and replicated in an independent cohort. Because counts were too low, approximately 15 rarely observed V segments, including chromosome 9 orphons, were excluded from the earlier analysis of a few hundred of the donors. The 87-base-pair reads could not distinguish some IMGT-functional V segments, including TRBV6-2 and TRBV6-3, so those segments were excluded. In a later analysis, the rate of TCR association differed among HLA loci, with DRB1 alleles having the most associated TCRs and HLA-C alleles having the fewest. Three of the identified cytomegalovirus-associated TCR beta chains were confirmed in vitro to be specific for cytomegalovirus antigens. While some public TCRs were present in many individuals, most TCR sequences turned up only very rarely across donors. When HLA alleles, especially DR and DQ, strongly co-occurred, attributing TCR associations to individual alleles was difficult. Immune exposure information for the cohort was limited to CMV serostatus. In a later analysis, HLA-associated TCR beta chains were found to be more clonally expanded and to have lower generation probabilities than equally common non-associated chains. Specific HLA alleles were associated with around 18,000 TCR beta sequences at a false discovery rate of 0.05 in a later analysis. This cohort had only TCR beta chains sequenced, and the lack of alpha or paired-chain data limited which features could be detected.

Preparation of the library involved the immunoSEQ multiplex PCR assay. The multiplex PCR relied on a mix of 60 forward primers for TCR Vbeta segments and 13 reverse primers for TCR Jbeta segments. Amplification of the CDR3 region of rearranged TCR beta genes was performed with a multiplex PCR assay on genomic DNA. The Illumina HiSeq System was used to sequence the amplified TCR beta libraries as 87-base-pair reads. Turning to the authors' computational methods: A later analysis tallied around 80 million unique TCR beta chains across the approximately 670 repertoires, and around 10 million of those chains were shared by two or more donors. Raw reads were error-corrected and collapsed into unique sequences with a nearest-neighbor algorithm that merged closely related sequences to remove PCR and sequencing errors. CDR3 sequences were aligned to IMGT reference sequences to assign V, D and J gene segments. Each retained sequence needed at least a six-nucleotide match to both a V gene segment and a J gene segment. A rearrangement was called productive if the CDR3 had no stop codons and remained in frame with V and J, and every other rearrangement was called non-productive. CDR3 was defined according to IMGT convention as the region running from the second conserved V-encoded cysteine to the conserved J-encoded phenylalanine. Sequences without an unambiguous match to a single V gene segment were excluded from the earlier analysis of a few hundred of the donors. An earlier analysis of some 500 of the donors classified V segments as functional when productive rearrangements were above 56.7% and as segregating when the standard deviation between donors was above 5%. To diagnose cytomegalovirus status from the catalog of TCR beta chain sequences, a statistical classification framework was built. A later analysis assigned V and J genes by comparing TCR nucleotide sequences with IMGT/GENE-DB human TR gene sequences. Using the TCRdist pipeline, a later analysis assigned CDR3 sequences along with most-parsimonious VDJ recombination scenarios. A later analysis defined each TCR beta chain by its CDR3 amino acid sequence plus V-gene family, and excluded reads lacking a unique V-gene family. In a later analysis, fewer than 600 highly shared, low-generation-probability nucleotide sequences were removed to address suspected cross-contamination and a sequencing artifact. A later analysis calculated a clonal expansion index for each public chain from normalized within-repertoire ranks of inferred template counts. In a later analysis, generation probabilities were computed with a VDJ recombination model fitted to out-of-frame rearrangements, and the resulting probabilities were checked against IGoR. In a later analysis, hypergeometric tests were used to score TCR-TCR, TCR-HLA and TCR-CMV co-occurrence, with a repertoire-size bias correction applied to TCR pairs. In a later analysis, false discovery rates were estimated by permuting HLA or CMV assignments 20 times. A later analysis grouped co-occurring TCRs with DBSCAN, adding TCRdist sequence similarity when clustering within HLA-allele-positive subsets. Repertoires with fewer than 30,000 or more than 120,000 public chains, plus five repertoires with anomalous nucleotide sharing, were excluded from co-occurrence clustering. Here the immuneACCESS table is served through TCRdb, limited to in-frame sequences with V and J called. Missing clones are a known gap in these copies; in checked studies unresolved V genes cover under half, and the rest lacks a known reason. The DNA gave D and trimming, while V, J and clone size come from that table. The sample profile shows 120,000 or so clones; around four fifths of them were found once. The ten largest account for 11% of the sample.

The cohort was made up of about 670 healthy bone marrow donors. At the time of sampling, every cohort member was nominally healthy, though immune exposures that went unrecorded were likely present. The donor was CMV seropositive and belonged to the group of a few hundred seropositive cohort members. Every donor gave a peripheral blood sample, and the peripheral blood mononuclear cells from that sample were used for TCR beta sequencing. The Qiagen DNeasy Blood Extraction Kit was used to extract genomic DNA from the blood cell samples. At the junction V is shortened by 5 bases and J by 7 bases; bases outside the gene matches: 5. According to the germline V gene, CDR1 reads MNHEY and CDR2 reads SVGAGI. Measured from the cysteine to the phenylalanine, the CDR3 is 14 residues long. The only DNA kept is the CDR3, 42 bases in frame from the first base.

Source material: PBMCs. The rearranged segments are TRBV6-5 and TRBJ1-4; 9 middle bases align to TRBD1. The receptor's source is a male donor in good health and CMV-seropositive. The sequenced DNA is TGTGCCAGCAGTGGGACAGGGACAAGTGAAAAACTGTTTTTT. The encoded protein is CASSGTGTSEKLFF.